This T cell receptor (beta chain) was sequenced in a study of somatic mutations in cytotoxic T cells in rheumatoid arthritis. Looking at the study overall: Including V beta1+ cells that were sequenced for TCRB, some T-cell populations stained with V beta antibodies were flow-sorted at nearly 100% purity.

Each population, CD4+ and CD8+ cells, was isolated by positive magnetic bead selection and checked for purity by flow cytometry. Study-wide results and limits: Nothing was done to adjust for multiple comparisons when TRBV07 showed up slightly less in rheumatoid arthritis patients. Antigen specificity of the expanded CD8+ clones was not determined.

Sequencing used immunoSEQ multiplex PCR; TCRdb keeps in-frame clones, though not all of them. In the table there are about 17,000 clones, roughly 87% of which are singletons. Note on this clone: Its specificity is not known.

Germline V gene lookup returns CDR1 MNHNS and CDR2 SASEGT. V lost 6 bases, J lost 1 base, and 9 bases lay in between. The CDR3 spans 13 residues. The sequence was obtained from an adult with rheumatoid arthritis. Sequenced material: CD8+ T cells sorted from blood. The chain combines TRBV6-1 with TRBJ1-2; unclear D gene. The CDR3 sequence: CASSERNNYGYTF. CDR3 sequence (DNA): TGTGCCAGCAGCGAACGGAATAACTATGGCTACACCTTC.